What follows is one TCR beta chain and its context. What it recognizes is unknown. A much larger clone differs from this one at a single base, so this may be a read error. A second PCR, run for about 7 to 11 cycles, used a sample-barcoded 5' primer plus a J-beta primer mix. In TCRdb, the 5' RACE reads were re-called with MiXCR into one record per CDR3 protein. The data contain about 1.6 million distinct CDR3 sequences, about 31% of them singletons. From germline, CDR1 is SQVTM and CDR2 ANQGSEA. The CDR3 covers 12 residues. The entry originates in a study of blood T cells in healthy people across ages. Overall study: Template switching retrieved approximately one barcoded beta molecule for each two T cells. General observations from the study: Roughly linear age-related decline in beta diversity appeared, significant by age about 40. In these data, TCR beta diversity tracked strongly with naive T cell percentage.

The authors isolated at least 6 million PBMCs per sample. The gene calls are TRBV29-1 and TRBJ2-1; D may correspond to TRBD1 or TRBD2 (5 bases each). The DNA matches TRBJ2-7 better at its end, which makes the J call doubtful. Sequencing was performed on blood. The TCR sequence derives from a young woman in good health. Here the CDR3 DNA reads TGCAGCGCCGGGGCCTCCTACAATGAGCAGTACTTC. Translated: CSAGASYNEQYF.